Reported below is one TCR beta chain. Its specificity is unknown. This sample is part of a study of cytomegalovirus exposure and HLA in healthy donors. Points from the study as a whole: A further, later analysis showed that HLA-associated TCR beta chains (compared with equally common others) were more clonally expanded. Reports state that TCR beta sequences accurately predicted most subjects' HLA-A and HLA-B alleles. Across donors, sequencing depth was assumed by presence/absence analyses to be roughly uniform.

The V and J ends lost 6 bases and 4 bases respectively, with 10 bases between them. Germline values: CDR1 MNHNS, CDR2 SASEGT. The CDR3 extends over 13 amino acids. PCR employed 60 Vbeta and 13 Jbeta primers. Method: immunoSEQ multiplex PCR; TCRdb's copy keeps in-frame clones and lacks some. Of about 85,000 clones in the sample, about 80% were seen once. Sequencing was performed on PBMCs. The receptor was isolated from a woman in her fifties or sixties in good health and CMV-seropositive. The V gene is TRBV6-1, the J gene TRBJ1-5; the D is unclear. In DNA, the CDR3 is TGTGCCAGCAGAACCGACGGGAATCAGCCCCAGCATTTT. Its protein product is CASRTDGNQPQHF.